The clone carrying this TCR beta chain has a handful of counts. The antigen is unknown. This CDR3 comprises 13 residues. Trimming removed 8 bases from V and 1 base from J, with 10 bases in between. Germline values: CDR1 ENHRY, CDR2 SYGVKD. Autoimmune disease history or systemic immunosuppression led to patient exclusion. This entry comes from a study of OX40 agonist ivuxolimab in advanced cancers. Findings and limits, study-wide: On average, CD8+ T cells had more expanded clones than CD4+.

Here immunoSEQ multiplex PCR was the method, and the copy in TCRdb shows in-frame clones only, minus some. Seen here are about 64,000 clones, more than 85% observed once, and the top ten hold roughly 0.45%. The material was CD4+ or CD8+ T cells sorted from blood, obtained in a trial of the OX40 agonist ivuxolimab. This chain uses TRBV10-3 with TRBJ2-3; D call uncertain. The sequence was collected from an adult with an advanced solid tumor such as melanoma, head and neck, liver or kidney cancer. The CDR3 DNA is TGTGCCATCGGGAAGGGCGGCACAGATACGCAGTATTTT. Amino acids: CAIGKGGTDTQYF.